Included here is one T cell receptor beta chain sequence, with context. The antigen is not known. V was shortened by 4 bases and J by 7 bases, with 8 bases between the two germline ends. This CDR3 has 13 residues. CDR1 and CDR2 (germline): LGHDT, YNNKEL (reference sequence). This was the immunoSEQ version 4 assay in survey mode. The protocol was immunoSEQ multiplex PCR, while the TCRdb copy is restricted to in-frame clones and leaves out a portion. The table lists tens of thousands of clones, approximately 80% of them singletons. The sample belongs to a study of persistence of HIV-infected CD4 T cells. Overall study: Donors were ART-treated; their CMV- and Gag-responding CD4+ T cells were isolated.

The stimulus was lysate of CMV-infected fibroblasts, approximately 9.7 ug/mL. Memory cells lacking CD40L and CD69 with high CD45RO were sorted. Study-wide findings and caveats: TCR oligoclonality correlated with proviral oligoclonality in the same sorted populations. Antigen-responding cells were enriched for degenerate expanded CDR3beta sequences.

The receptor was isolated from an adult man with HIV who was CMV-seropositive. This chain connects TRBV3-1 (or the pseudogene TRBV3-2) to TRBJ1-6; D ambiguous. The specimen was CD4+ T cells sorted from PBMCs after approximately 19-hour stimulation, collected from a patient who received antiretroviral therapy. As DNA, the CDR3 is TGTGCCAGCAGCCGGAGGGAAAATTCACCCCTCCACTTT. Translating gives CASSRRENSPLHF.